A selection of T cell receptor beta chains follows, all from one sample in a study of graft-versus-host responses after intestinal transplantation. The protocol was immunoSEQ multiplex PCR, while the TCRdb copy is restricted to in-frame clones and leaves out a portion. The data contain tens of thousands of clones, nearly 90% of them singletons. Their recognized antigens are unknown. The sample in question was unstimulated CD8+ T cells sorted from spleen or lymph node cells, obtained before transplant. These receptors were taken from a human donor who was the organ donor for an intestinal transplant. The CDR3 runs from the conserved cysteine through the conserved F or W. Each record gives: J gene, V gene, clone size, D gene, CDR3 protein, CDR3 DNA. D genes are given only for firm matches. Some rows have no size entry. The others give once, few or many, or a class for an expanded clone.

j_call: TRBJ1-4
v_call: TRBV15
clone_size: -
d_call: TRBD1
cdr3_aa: CATSSGDRGTNEKLFF
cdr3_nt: TGTGCCACCAGCAGTGGGGACAGGGGGACTAATGAAAAACTGTTTTTT

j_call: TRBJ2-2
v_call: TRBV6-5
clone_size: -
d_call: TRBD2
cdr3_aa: CASSYSGGPNTGELFF
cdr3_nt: TGTGCCAGCAGTTATTCGGGGGGGCCGAACACCGGGGAGCTGTTTTTT

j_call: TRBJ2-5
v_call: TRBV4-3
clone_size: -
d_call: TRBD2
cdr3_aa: CASSQSGGFGETQYF
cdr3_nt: TGCGCCAGCAGCCAAAGCGGGGGGTTTGGCGAGACCCAGTACTTC

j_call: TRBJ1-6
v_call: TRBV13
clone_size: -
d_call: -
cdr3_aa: CASSLGTGLNSPLHF
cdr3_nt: TGTGCCAGCAGCTTAGGTACAGGGCTTAATTCACCCCTCCACTTT

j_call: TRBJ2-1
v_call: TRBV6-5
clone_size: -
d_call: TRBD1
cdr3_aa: CASSTTGTDYNEQFF
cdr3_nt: TGTGCCAGCAGTACTACCGGGACAGATTACAATGAGCAGTTCTTC

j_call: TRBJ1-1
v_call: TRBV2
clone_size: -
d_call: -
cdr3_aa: CATLFDRKNTEAFF
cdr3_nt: TGTGCCACCCTATTCGACAGAAAGAACACTGAAGCTTTCTTT

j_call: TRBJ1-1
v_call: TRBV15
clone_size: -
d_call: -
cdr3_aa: CATSRDRTRNTEAFF
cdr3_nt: TGTGCCACCAGCAGAGATCGAACGAGGAACACTGAAGCTTTCTTT

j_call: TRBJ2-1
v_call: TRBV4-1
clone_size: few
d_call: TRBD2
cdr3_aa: CASSQEWRGGSEQFF
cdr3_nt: TGCGCCAGCAGCCAAGAATGGCGGGGGGGGAGTGAGCAGTTCTTC

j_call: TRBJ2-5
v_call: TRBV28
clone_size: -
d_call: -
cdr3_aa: CASSLVFGETQYF
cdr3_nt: TGTGCCAGCAGTTTAGTGTTCGGAGAGACCCAGTACTTC

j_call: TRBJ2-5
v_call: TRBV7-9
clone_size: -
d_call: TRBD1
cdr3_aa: CASSPRQGPETQYF
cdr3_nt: TGTGCCAGCAGCCCGAGACAGGGCCCAGAGACCCAGTACTTC

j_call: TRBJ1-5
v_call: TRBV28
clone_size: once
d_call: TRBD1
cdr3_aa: CASRRDSVSNQPQHF
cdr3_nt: TGTGCCAGCAGACGGGACAGTGTTAGCAATCAGCCCCAGCATTTT

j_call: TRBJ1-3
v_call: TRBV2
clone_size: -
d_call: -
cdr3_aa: CASRDDSASSGNTIYF
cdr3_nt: TGTGCCAGCAGAGATGACAGTGCCTCCTCTGGAAACACCATATATTTT

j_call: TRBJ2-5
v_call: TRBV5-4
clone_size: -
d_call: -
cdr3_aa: CASSPNSPIYLETQYF
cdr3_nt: TGTGCCAGCAGCCCGAATAGCCCGATATATTTGGAGACCCAGTACTTC

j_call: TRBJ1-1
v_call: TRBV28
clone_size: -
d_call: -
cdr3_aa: CASSPSTEAFF
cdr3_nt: TGTGCCAGCAGCCCGAGCACTGAAGCTTTCTTT

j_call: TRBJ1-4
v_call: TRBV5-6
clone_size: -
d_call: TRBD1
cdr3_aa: CASSWDGQGEKLFF
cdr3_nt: TGTGCCAGCAGCTGGGATGGACAGGGGGAAAAACTGTTTTTT

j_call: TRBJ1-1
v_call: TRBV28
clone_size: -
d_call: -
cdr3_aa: CASSLGGGEAFF
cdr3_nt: TGTGCCAGCAGCCTTGGGGGGGGTGAAGCTTTCTTT

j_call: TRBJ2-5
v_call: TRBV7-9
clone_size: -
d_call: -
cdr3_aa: CASSFLKETQYF
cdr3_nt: TGTGCCAGCAGCTTCCTAAAAGAGACCCAGTACTTC

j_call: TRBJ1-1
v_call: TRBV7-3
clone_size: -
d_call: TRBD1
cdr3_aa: CASSLMGSAGGGAEAFF
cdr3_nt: TGTGCCAGCAGCTTAATGGGGTCGGCAGGGGGCGGGGCTGAAGCTTTCTTT

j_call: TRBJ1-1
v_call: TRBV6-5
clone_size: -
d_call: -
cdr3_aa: CASSSGGVNTEAFF
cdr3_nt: TGTGCCAGCAGTTCCGGAGGGGTGAACACTGAAGCTTTCTTT

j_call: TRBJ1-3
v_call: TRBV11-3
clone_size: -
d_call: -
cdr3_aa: CASSFSWGPGNTIYF
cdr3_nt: TGTGCCAGCAGCTTTTCATGGGGGCCTGGAAACACCATATATTTT

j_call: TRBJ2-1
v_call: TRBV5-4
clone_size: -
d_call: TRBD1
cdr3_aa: CASTTRDRVYNEQFF
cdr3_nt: TGTGCCAGCACAACCCGGGACAGGGTCTACAATGAGCAGTTCTTC

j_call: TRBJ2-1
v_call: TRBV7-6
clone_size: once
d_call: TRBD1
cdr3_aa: CASSFRLTGEDNEQFF
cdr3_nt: TGTGCCAGCAGCTTTCGATTGACAGGGGAGGACAATGAGCAGTTCTTC

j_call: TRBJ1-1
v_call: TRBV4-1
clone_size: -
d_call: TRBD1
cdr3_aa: CASSQTWGQGGTEAFF
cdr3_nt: TGCGCCAGCAGCCAGACCTGGGGACAGGGCGGTACTGAAGCTTTCTTT

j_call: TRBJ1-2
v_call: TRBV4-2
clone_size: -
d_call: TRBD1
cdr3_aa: CASSEETGPYGYTF
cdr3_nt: TGTGCCAGCAGCGAGGAGACAGGGCCCTATGGCTACACCTTC

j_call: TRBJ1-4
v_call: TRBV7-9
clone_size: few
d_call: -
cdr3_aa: CASSSGANEKLFF
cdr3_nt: TGTGCCAGCAGCTCCGGAGCTAATGAAAAACTGTTTTTT

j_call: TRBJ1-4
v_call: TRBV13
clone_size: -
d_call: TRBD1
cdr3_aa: CASSPRTGINEKLFF
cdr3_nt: TGTGCCAGCAGCCCGAGGACAGGGATTAATGAAAAACTGTTTTTT

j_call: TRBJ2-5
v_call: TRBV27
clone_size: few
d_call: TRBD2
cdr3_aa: CASTPGLESQTQYF
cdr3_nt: TGTGCCAGCACGCCGGGACTAGAATCGCAGACCCAGTACTTC

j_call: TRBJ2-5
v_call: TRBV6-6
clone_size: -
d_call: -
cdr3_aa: CASSYLTGTQYF
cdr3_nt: TGTGCCAGCAGTTACTTGACTGGGACCCAGTACTTC

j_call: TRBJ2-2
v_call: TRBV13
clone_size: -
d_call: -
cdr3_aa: CASSLAANTGELFF
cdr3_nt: TGTGCCAGCAGCTTAGCGGCGAACACCGGGGAGCTGTTTTTT

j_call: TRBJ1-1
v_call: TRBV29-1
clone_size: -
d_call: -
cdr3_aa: CSGHTGDVTEAFF
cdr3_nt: TGCAGCGGACATACAGGTGATGTCACTGAAGCTTTCTTT

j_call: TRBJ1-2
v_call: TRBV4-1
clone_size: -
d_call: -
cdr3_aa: CASSQAGIGYTF
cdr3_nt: TGCGCCAGCAGCCAAGCGGGAATTGGCTACACCTTC

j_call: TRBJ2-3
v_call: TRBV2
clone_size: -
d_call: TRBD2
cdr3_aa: CASIPGLGDYTDTQYF
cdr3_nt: TGTGCCAGCATACCGGGACTAGGGGACTACACAGATACGCAGTATTTT

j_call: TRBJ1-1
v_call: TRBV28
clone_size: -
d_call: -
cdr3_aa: CASSPNGGTEAFF
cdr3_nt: TGTGCCAGCAGCCCTAACGGGGGGACTGAAGCTTTCTTT

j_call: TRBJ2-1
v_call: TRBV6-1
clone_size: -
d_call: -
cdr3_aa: CASSEEISSYNEQFF
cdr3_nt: TGTGCCAGCAGTGAAGAGATCAGCTCCTACAATGAGCAGTTCTTC

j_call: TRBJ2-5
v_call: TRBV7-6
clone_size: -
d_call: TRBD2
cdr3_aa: CASSPWTSGGEVQETQYF
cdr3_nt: TGTGCCAGCAGCCCATGGACTAGCGGGGGGGAAGTTCAAGAGACCCAGTACTTC

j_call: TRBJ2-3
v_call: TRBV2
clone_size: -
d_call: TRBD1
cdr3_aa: CASRYPDRVVTDTQYF
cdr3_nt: TGTGCCAGCAGGTACCCGGACAGGGTGGTGACAGATACGCAGTATTTT

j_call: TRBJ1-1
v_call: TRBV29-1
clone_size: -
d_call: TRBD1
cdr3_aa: CSVEDPDRPTEAFF
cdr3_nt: TGCAGCGTTGAGGATCCGGACAGGCCCACTGAAGCTTTCTTT

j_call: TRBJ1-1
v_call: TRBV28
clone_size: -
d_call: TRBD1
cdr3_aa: CASSLGTGSEAFF
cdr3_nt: TGTGCCAGCAGTTTAGGGACAGGGTCTGAAGCTTTCTTT

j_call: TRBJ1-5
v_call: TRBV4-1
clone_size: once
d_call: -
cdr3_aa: CASSPVGVSNQPQHF
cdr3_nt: TGCGCCAGCAGCCCCGTGGGAGTTAGCAATCAGCCCCAGCATTTT

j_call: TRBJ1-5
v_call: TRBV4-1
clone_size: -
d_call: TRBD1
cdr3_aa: CASAGTVGVTQPQHF
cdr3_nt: TGCGCCAGCGCCGGGACAGTCGGGGTCACTCAGCCCCAGCATTTT

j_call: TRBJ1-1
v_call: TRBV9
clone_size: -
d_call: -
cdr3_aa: CASSVSAGVNTEAFF
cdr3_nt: TGTGCCAGCAGCGTATCGGCAGGGGTGAACACTGAAGCTTTCTTT

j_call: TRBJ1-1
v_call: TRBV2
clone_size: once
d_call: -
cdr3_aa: CASSEERWNTEAFF
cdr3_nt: TGTGCCAGCAGTGAAGAGAGGTGGAACACTGAAGCTTTCTTT

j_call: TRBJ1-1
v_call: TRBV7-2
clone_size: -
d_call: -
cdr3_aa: CASSLVFGQNTEAFF
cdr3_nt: TGTGCCAGCAGCTTAGTTTTTGGACAGAACACTGAAGCTTTCTTT

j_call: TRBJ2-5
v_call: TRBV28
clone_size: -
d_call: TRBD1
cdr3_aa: CATVFDRAWYQETQYF
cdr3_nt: TGTGCCACGGTATTTGACAGGGCTTGGTACCAAGAGACCCAGTACTTC

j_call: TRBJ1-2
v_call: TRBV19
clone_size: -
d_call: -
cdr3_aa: CATDLGEDNYGYTF
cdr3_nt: TGTGCCACGGATCTAGGGGAAGATAACTATGGCTACACCTTC

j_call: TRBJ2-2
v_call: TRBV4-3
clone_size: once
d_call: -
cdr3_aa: CASSLQQGNTGELFF
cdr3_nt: TGCGCCAGCAGTCTACAACAGGGGAACACCGGGGAGCTGTTTTTT

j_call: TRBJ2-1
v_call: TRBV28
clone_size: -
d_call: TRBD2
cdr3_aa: CASAGGRGDEQFF
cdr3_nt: TGTGCCAGCGCCGGGGGGAGGGGCGATGAGCAGTTCTTC

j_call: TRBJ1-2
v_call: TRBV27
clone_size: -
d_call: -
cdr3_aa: CATRTYYGYTF
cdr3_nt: TGTGCCACCCGGACTTACTATGGCTACACCTTC

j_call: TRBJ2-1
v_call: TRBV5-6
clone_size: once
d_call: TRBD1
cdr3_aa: CASSLPGTAYYNEQFF
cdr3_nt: TGTGCCAGCAGCTTGCCTGGGACAGCTTACTACAATGAGCAGTTCTTC

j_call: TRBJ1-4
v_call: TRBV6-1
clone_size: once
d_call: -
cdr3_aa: CASSPQPATNEKLFF
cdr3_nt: TGTGCCAGCAGCCCACAGCCCGCAACTAATGAAAAACTGTTTTTT

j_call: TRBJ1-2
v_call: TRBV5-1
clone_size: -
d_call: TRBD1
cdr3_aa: CASSPFPGQGYGYTF
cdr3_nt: TGCGCCAGCAGCCCATTCCCTGGACAGGGCTATGGCTACACCTTC

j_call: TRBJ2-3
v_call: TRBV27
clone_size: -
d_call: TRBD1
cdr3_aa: CASSWTGGIDTQYF
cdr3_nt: TGTGCCAGCAGTTGGACAGGGGGTATAGATACGCAGTATTTT